This T cell receptor (beta chain) came from a study of T-cell memory formation after mild COVID-19. Findings and caveats of the study: The pre-infection memory compartment contained some responding clones, suggesting cross-reactive memory joined.

The table lists this clonotype with a few counts. Its antigen is currently unknown. The CDR3 loop spans 13 amino acids. The germline gives CDR1 SQVTM, CDR2 ANQGSEA. Trimming shortened V by 3 bases and J by 9 bases, and 17 bases separated the two germline ends. Libraries for TCRalpha and TCRbeta carried sample barcodes and unique molecular identifiers via 5'RACE. TCRdb re-called the 5' RACE reads with MiXCR, one entry per CDR3 protein. In the table there are around 450,000 distinct CDR3 sequences, approximately 25% of which are singletons. Sequencing was carried out using PBMCs or a T cell subset sorted from them (not recorded which). The chain carries TRBV29-1 and TRBJ2-5; D uncertain. This TCR derives from an adult woman who had mild COVID-19 (a few samples of this study predate the infection). Cell type and time point are not known. The CDR3 DNA reads TGCAGCGTTGACCTCGAAGGTGTCCGGGCCCAGTACTTC. Translation gives CSVDLEGVRAQYF.